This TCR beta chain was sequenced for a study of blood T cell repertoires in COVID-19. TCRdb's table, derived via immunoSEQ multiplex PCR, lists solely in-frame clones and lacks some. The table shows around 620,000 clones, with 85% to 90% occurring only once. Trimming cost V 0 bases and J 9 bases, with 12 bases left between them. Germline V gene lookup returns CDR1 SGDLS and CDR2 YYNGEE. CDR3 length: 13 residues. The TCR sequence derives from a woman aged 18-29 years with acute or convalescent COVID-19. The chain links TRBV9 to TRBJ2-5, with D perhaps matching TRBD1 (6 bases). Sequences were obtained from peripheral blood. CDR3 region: CASSVGTAGAQYF. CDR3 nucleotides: TGTGCCAGCAGCGTAGGGACAGCCGGGGCCCAGTACTTC.